The 14 T cell receptor beta chains given below trace back to one sample, sequenced in a study of identical twins. TCRdb ran MiXCR on the 5' RACE reads and lists one entry per CDR3 protein. The sample gives some 320,000 distinct CDR3 sequences, roughly an eighth of which show up once; approximately 7.5% is in the top ten. The data were also submitted as part of a second study, on yellow fever vaccine responses in identical twins.

Sequences were obtained from CD8+ T cells sorted from blood. Receptors originate from a woman under 30 in good health.

This clonotype was picked up a small number of times. The genes are TRBV6-1 and TRBJ1-5, with 9 bases identical to TRBD1. This CDR3 region has 14 residues. V shed 7 bases, J shed 5 bases, and the junction held 6 bases outside the gene matches. From germline, CDR1 is MNHNS and CDR2 SASEGT. CDR3 sequence (DNA): TGTGCCAGCACCTCGGGACAGGGTCATCAGCCCCAGCATTTT. This codes for CASTSGQGHQPQHF.

This clonotype was seen a handful of times. The rearrangement joins TRBV7-9 to TRBJ2-1; TRBD2 matches 13 bases. After removal of 3 bases from V and 8 bases from J, the junction contained 10 bases not matched to a gene. The germline V gene encodes CDR1 SEHNR and CDR2 FQNEAQ (reference sequence). This CDR3 contains 17 residues. As DNA, the CDR3 is TGTGCCAGCAGCTTCGATAATGGACTAGCGGGAGTCGATGAGCAGTTCTTC. Translating it yields CASSFDNGLAGVDEQFF.

The V and J genes are TRBV5-1 and TRBJ2-6; D uncertain. This CDR3 contains 12 residues. The germline V gene has CDR1 SGHRS and CDR2 YFSETQ. Trimming left V 0 bases short and J 8 bases short, with 3 bases between. CDR3 DNA sequence: TGCGCCAGCAGCTTGGAACCCAACGTCCTGACTTTC. Translating it yields CASSLEPNVLTF.

With respect to this clonotype: One base away lies a much larger clone, so this may be a sequencing read error. This rearrangement joins TRBV6-6 to TRBJ2-1; D unresolved. The V gene's germline CDR1 is MNHNY and CDR2 SVGAGI (reference sequence). The length of the CDR3 is 13 residues. In DNA form, the CDR3 reads TGTGCCAGCGGTTACAACTCCTACAATGAGCAGTTCTTC. Translating it yields CASGYNSYNEQFF.

The chain is built from TRBV12-3 or TRBV12-4 and TRBJ2-5; unclear D gene. This CDR3 is 13 amino acids long. V was shortened by 5 bases and J by 7 bases, with 14 bases between the two germline ends. The CDR3 sequence: CASSRTPEGTQYF. DNA of the CDR3: TGTGCCAGCAGTCGGACCCCAGAAGGGACCCAGTACTTC.

V gene TRBV29-1 combines with J gene TRBJ2-1, with TRBD2 matching 12 bases. The CDR3 length is 14 residues. V gave up 8 bases and J gave up 1 base; unmatched junction bases: 3. CDR1 is SQVTM and CDR2 is ANQGSEA in the germline V gene. For the CDR3, the DNA is TGCAGCCTAGGACTAGCGGGATCCTACAATGAGCAGTTCTTC. Its translation: CSLGLAGSYNEQFF.

The chain recombines TRBV15 with TRBJ2-3; the match to TRBD2 covers 8 bases. With 0 bases clipped from V and 6 bases from J, the junction kept 2 bases outside the gene matches. The CDR3 has 14 amino acids. CDR1 and CDR2 from the germline V gene are LNHNV and YYDKDF (reference sequence). CDR3: CATSRDRGGDTQYF. The CDR3, as DNA: TGTGCCACCAGCAGAGACCGGGGGGGGGATACGCAGTATTTT.

This clonotype was counted only a few times. The V call is TRBV5-1, the J call TRBJ1-2; D is ambiguous. Trimming shortened V by 1 base and J by 0 bases, and 10 bases separated the two germline ends. CDR3 length equals 15 residues. Germline V lookup: CDR1 SGHRS, CDR2 YFSETQ. This CDR3 reads CASSLWDYTNYGYTF. The CDR3 DNA is TGCGCCAGCAGCTTGTGGGATTACACTAACTATGGCTACACCTTC.

This clonotype was seen a few times. Here the CDR3 reads CASSKTSGSTDTQYF. DNA of the CDR3: TGTGCCAGCAGCAAGACTAGCGGGAGCACAGATACGCAGTATTTT. V is TRBV7-3 and J is TRBJ2-3; 10 bases match TRBD2. This CDR3 contains 15 residues. Germline CDR1 and CDR2: SGHTA and FQGTGA. J was trimmed by 0 bases and V by 5 bases; bases with no gene match: 2.

This clonotype occurred a few times. V gene TRBV15 combines with J gene TRBJ2-5, with TRBD2 as a possible D gene (5 bases). This CDR3 has 13 amino acids. Deletions cut 0 bases from V and 12 bases from J, with 14 bases between. Germline V gene lookup returns CDR1 LNHNV and CDR2 YYDKDF (reference sequence). As DNA, the CDR3 is TGTGCCACCAGCAGAGATCGACTACCCGATAAGTACTTC. Translated, it gives CATSRDRLPDKYF.

This clonotype has just a few counts. J is TRBJ2-4 and V is TRBV7-9; 7 bases align to TRBD1. V shed 5 bases and J 0 bases; nucleotides not matched to a gene: 7. Germline assignment: CDR1 SEHNR and CDR2 FQNEAQ (reference sequence). CDR3 length: 16 amino acids. The CDR3 coding sequence is TGTGCCAGCAGCCCCCCAGGGGGAAGAGCCAAAAACATTCAGTACTTC. The encoded protein is CASSPPGGRAKNIQYF.

The chain has TRBV7-9 and TRBJ2-1; TRBD2 matches at 9 bases. The V and J ends lost 1 base and 9 bases, in that order; junction bases with no gene match: 4. The germline CDR1 and CDR2 sequences are SEHNR and FQNEAQ (reference sequence). This CDR3 has 14 amino acids. DNA of the CDR3: TGTGCCAGCAGCTTAGATGGCGGGAGGGGTGAGCAGTTCTTC. It yields the protein CASSLDGGRGEQFF.

The chain has TRBV6-5 and TRBJ1-2; no clear D. V lost 2 bases, J lost 4 bases, and 11 bases lay in between. Germline V lookup: CDR1 MNHEY, CDR2 SVGAGI. The length of the CDR3 is 14 residues. The chain's CDR3 is CASSYQAISYGYTF. CDR3 bases: TGTGCCAGCAGTTACCAAGCTATAAGCTATGGCTACACCTTC.

In its sample, this clonotype was seen a few times. The chain uses TRBV24-1 and TRBJ2-2; 7 bases match TRBD1. V lost 9 bases to trimming and J lost 3 bases; unmatched junction nucleotides: 3. From germline, CDR1 is KGHDR and CDR2 SFDVKD. The CDR3 contains 13 residues. CDR3 bases: TGTGCCACCCTCCAGGGGGACACCGGGGAGCTGTTTTTT. It is translated as CATLQGDTGELFF.